This T cell receptor (beta chain) was recorded in a study of blood T cells in healthy people across ages. Findings of the study overall: CMV status of donors was not determined, possibly confounding expanded clonotype changes.

Each donor was a healthy Caucasian individual from Russia, aged 6 to 90. The germline V gene has CDR1 MNHEY and CDR2 SVGAGI. CDR3 length: 15 residues. The V end lost 0 bases, the J end lost 2 bases, and 10 bases lay between the germline ends. It was with a sample-barcoded 5' primer and a J-beta primer mix that a second PCR of roughly 7 to 12 cycles was run. Each cDNA molecule was tagged by a template-switch adaptor that had 12 random nucleotides. TCRdb reanalysed the 5' RACE reads using MiXCR and keeps one entry per CDR3 protein. The sample has over a million distinct CDR3 sequences, approximately 63% seen once. This clonotype appeared once. Antigen unknown.

Sequencing was done on a sample of blood. V and J are TRBV6-5 and TRBJ1-1; tentative D call: TRBD1 (5 bases). This clonotype originated in a man aged 18 to 29 in good health. The CDR3 protein is CASSYSMQGNTEAFF. The CDR3 nucleotides are TGTGCCAGCAGTTACTCGATGCAGGGCAACACTGAAGCTTTCTTT.